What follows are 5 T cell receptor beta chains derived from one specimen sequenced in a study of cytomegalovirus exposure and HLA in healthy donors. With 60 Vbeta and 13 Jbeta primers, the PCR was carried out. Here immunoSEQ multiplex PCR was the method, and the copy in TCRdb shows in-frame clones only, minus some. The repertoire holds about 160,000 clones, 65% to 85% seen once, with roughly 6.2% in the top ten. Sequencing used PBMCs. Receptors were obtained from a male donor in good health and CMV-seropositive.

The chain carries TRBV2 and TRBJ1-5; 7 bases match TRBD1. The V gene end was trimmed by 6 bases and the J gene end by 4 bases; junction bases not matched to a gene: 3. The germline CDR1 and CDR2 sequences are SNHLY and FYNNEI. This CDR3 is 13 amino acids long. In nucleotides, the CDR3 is TGTGCCAGCAGGGGGGACAGAAATCAGCCCCAGCATTTT. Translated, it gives CASRGDRNQPQHF.

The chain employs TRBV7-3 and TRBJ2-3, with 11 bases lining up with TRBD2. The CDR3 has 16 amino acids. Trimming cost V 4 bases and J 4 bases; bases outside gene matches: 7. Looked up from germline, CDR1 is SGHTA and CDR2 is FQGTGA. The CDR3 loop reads CASSSRLAGSADTQYF. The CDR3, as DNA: TGTGCCAGCAGCTCCAGACTAGCGGGATCCGCAGATACGCAGTATTTT. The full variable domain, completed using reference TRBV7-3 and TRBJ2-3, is GAGVSQTPSNKVTEKGKYVELRCDPISGHTALYWYRQSLGQGPEFLIYFQGTGAADDSGLPNDRFFAVRPEGSVSTLKIQRTERGDSAVYLCASSSRLAGSADTQYFGPGTRLTVL.

The CDR3 coding sequence is TGTGCCAGTAGTATACCTTCGAGACAGAGGAATCAGCCCCAGCATTTT. As protein: CASSIPSRQRNQPQHF. The V and J genes are TRBV19 and TRBJ1-5, with D possibly being TRBD1 (5 bases). CDR1 is LNHDA, CDR2 SQIVND, per germline (reference sequence). The CDR3 extends over 16 amino acids. Between the trimmed V and J ends, which lost 2 bases and 4 bases, there was a span of 15 bases.

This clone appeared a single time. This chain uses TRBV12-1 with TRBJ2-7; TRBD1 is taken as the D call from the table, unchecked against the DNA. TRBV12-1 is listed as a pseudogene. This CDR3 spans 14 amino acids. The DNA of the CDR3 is TGTGCCAGCAGCAGCAGGGGGCGGACCTACGAGCAGTACTTC. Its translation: CASSSRGRTYEQYF.

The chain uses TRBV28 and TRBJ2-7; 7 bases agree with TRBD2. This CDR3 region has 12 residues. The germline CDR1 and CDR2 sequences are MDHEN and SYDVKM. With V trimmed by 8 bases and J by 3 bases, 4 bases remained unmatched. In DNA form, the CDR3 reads TGTGCCAGCCGGGGGGAAGGCTACGAGCAGTACTTC. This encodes CASRGEGYEQYF.